This T cell receptor beta chain was documented in a study of T-cell memory formation after mild COVID-19. Study results and caveats: Pre-infection memory harbored some responding clones, suggesting cross-reactive memory joined. Shrinking CD4+ clones resided mostly in CM and EM, and CD8+ ones in EMRA. There was a balanced CD4/CD8 profile in clones contracting day 15 to 85, and later expanders leaned CD4+. SARS-CoV-2 specificity of second-wave clones peaking day 37 was unconfirmed.

The CDR3 is made up of 16 amino acids. With V trimmed by 0 bases and J by 7 bases, 11 bases remained unmatched. Looked up from germline, CDR1 is DFQATT and CDR2 is SNEGSKA (reference sequence). As to this clonotype: Its specificity is unknown.

TCRdb ran MiXCR on the 5' RACE reads and lists one entry per CDR3 protein. Found here are roughly 120,000 distinct CDR3 sequences, 15% to 20% of them singletons; the top ten hold 11% to 15%. The chain has TRBV20-1 and TRBJ2-1; 8 bases line up with TRBD2. The material sequenced was PBMCs or a T cell subset sorted from them (not recorded which). The receptor was isolated from an adult woman who had mild COVID-19 (a few samples of this study predate the infection). Cell type and time point are not known. The CDR3 region is CSAREDWTSTINEQFF. CDR3 bases: TGCAGTGCTAGAGAGGATTGGACTAGCACCATAAATGAGCAGTTCTTC.